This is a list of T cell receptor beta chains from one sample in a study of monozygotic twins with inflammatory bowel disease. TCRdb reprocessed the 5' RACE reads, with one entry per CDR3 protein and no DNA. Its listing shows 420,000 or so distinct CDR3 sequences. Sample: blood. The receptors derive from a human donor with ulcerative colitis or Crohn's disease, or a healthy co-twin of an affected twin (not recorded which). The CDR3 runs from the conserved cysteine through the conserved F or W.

cdr3_aa: CASRFDYTDTQYF; j_call: TRBJ2-3; v_call: TRBV2
cdr3_aa: CASSLASGPYNEQFF; j_call: TRBJ2-1; v_call: TRBV7-6
cdr3_aa: CASRGLAGRGYNEQFF; j_call: TRBJ2-1; v_call: TRBV6-2/TRBV6-3
cdr3_aa: CASSLGNPGLGGTIYF; j_call: TRBJ1-3; v_call: TRBV7-9
cdr3_aa: CASSLDGKNIQYF; j_call: TRBJ2-4; v_call: TRBV5-1
cdr3_aa: CSARAGVGGYTF; j_call: TRBJ1-2; v_call: TRBV20-1
cdr3_aa: CASGLGPGNTIYF; j_call: TRBJ1-3; v_call: TRBV19
cdr3_aa: CASSQTGETNEKLFF; j_call: TRBJ1-4; v_call: TRBV25-1
cdr3_aa: CASRSGQKYEQYF; j_call: TRBJ2-7; v_call: TRBV28
cdr3_aa: CASSLGREEQFF; j_call: TRBJ2-1; v_call: TRBV11-2
cdr3_aa: CASSPGRNEQYF; j_call: TRBJ2-7; v_call: TRBV11-2
cdr3_aa: CASSPTSGNVETQYF; j_call: TRBJ2-5; v_call: TRBV5-1
cdr3_aa: CASSPRGWQETQYF; j_call: TRBJ2-5; v_call: TRBV7-7
cdr3_aa: CASSLTNGQGAFF; j_call: TRBJ1-1; v_call: TRBV11-2
cdr3_aa: CASSIGQGLHEQYF; j_call: TRBJ2-7; v_call: TRBV7-2
cdr3_aa: CASSLGVRVMQYF; j_call: TRBJ2-4; v_call: TRBV11-2
cdr3_aa: CAWSVPGQVLAFF; j_call: TRBJ1-1; v_call: TRBV30
cdr3_aa: CASSQDYSGGANEQFF; j_call: TRBJ2-1; v_call: TRBV3-1
cdr3_aa: CASSSQGQPQHF; j_call: TRBJ1-5; v_call: TRBV7-2
cdr3_aa: CASGYGLEQYF; j_call: TRBJ2-7; v_call: TRBV7-3
cdr3_aa: CASSPLPMVFSGNTIYF; j_call: TRBJ1-3; v_call: TRBV14
cdr3_aa: CSAPPRPTDTQYF; j_call: TRBJ2-3; v_call: TRBV20-1
cdr3_aa: CAWNNPGARKAFF; j_call: TRBJ1-1; v_call: TRBV30
cdr3_aa: CASSPQMGANTGELFF; j_call: TRBJ2-2; v_call: TRBV9
cdr3_aa: CASSSGAGEKLFF; j_call: TRBJ1-4; v_call: TRBV7-9
cdr3_aa: CSGRDLGSWEQYF; j_call: TRBJ2-7; v_call: TRBV20-1
cdr3_aa: CASSLGPGYGYTF; j_call: TRBJ1-2; v_call: TRBV11-2
cdr3_aa: CSVGGQNQPQHF; j_call: TRBJ1-5; v_call: TRBV29-1